This TCR beta chain derives from a study of T-cell memory formation after mild COVID-19. Study background: Largely donor-specific sequence clusters came from a couple of donors.

Study findings and constraints: Clones that contracted from day 15 to 85 had balanced CD4/CD8; later expanders were CD4+ biased. Memory sampled before infection contained some responding clones, suggesting cross-reactive memory joined.

After 5'RACE with constant-segment primers, TCR alpha and TCR beta cDNA libraries carrying sample barcodes and UMIs were obtained. Each CDR3 protein gets one entry after TCRdb re-called the 5' RACE reads with MiXCR. The sample consists of under 150,000 distinct CDR3 sequences, 22% of them appearing once. Turning to this clonotype: The antigen remains undetermined.

This CDR3 region has 13 residues. CDR1 and CDR2 (germline): DFQATT, SNEGSKA (reference sequence). Deletions cut 5 bases from V and 4 bases from J, with 14 bases between. The gene calls are TRBV20-1 and TRBJ1-1, with D possibly matching TRBD1 (6 bases). The sequence was collected from a man between 18 and 29 years old who had mild COVID-19 (a few samples of this study predate the infection). Cell type and time point are not known. Specimen: PBMCs or a T cell subset sorted from them (not recorded which). The CDR3 coding sequence is TGCAGTGCTTCCTACAGGGAAAGCACTGAAGCTTTCTTT. It yields the protein CSASYRESTEAFF.